This T cell receptor (beta chain) was sequenced during a study of shared clonotypes between healthy human individuals. Trimming took off 0 bases at V and 1 base at J, with 6 bases between the two ends. Germline V gives CDR1 SGHAT, CDR2 FQNNGV. The CDR3 runs to 14 residues. Sequencing was performed with immunoSEQ multiplex PCR; in TCRdb, only in-frame clones are kept and a portion is missing. Here the sample spans some 2,100,000 clones, more than 85% being singletons. The naive CD8 subset, CD45RO-negative cells positively selected for CCR7, excluded terminally differentiated effector memory CD45RA+ cells.

The chain combines TRBV11-2 with TRBJ2-5; D unclear. This TCR came from a man younger than 35 in good health. Some clones in this sample may be carry-over from other donors' samples. The material sequenced was naive CD8+ T cells from PBMCs. CDR3 protein: CASSLEAIQETQYF. The CDR3 DNA is TGTGCCAGCAGCTTAGAAGCCATCCAAGAGACCCAGTACTTC.